A single sample is the source of the 8 T cell receptor beta chains below, sequenced in a study of blood T cell repertoires in COVID-19. Some clones are missing from TCRdb's copy, which holds only in-frame ones; the method was immunoSEQ multiplex PCR. The sample holds approximately 260,000 clones, roughly nine tenths seen once. The sequenced sample was PBMCs or T cells enriched from blood (not recorded which). These receptors were obtained from a woman aged 55-75 years who had recovered from COVID-19.

The genes are TRBV29-1 and TRBJ1-2; a possible D gene is TRBD1 (5 bases). CDR1 and CDR2 from the germline V gene are SQVTM and ANQGSEA. The CDR3 length is 10 residues. V was trimmed by 6 bases and J by 8 bases, leaving 10 bases between them. CDR3 bases: TGCAGCGTACGACAGCAAGGCTACACCTTC. Translation gives CSVRQQGYTF.

This clone was counted once. The rearrangement links TRBV2 to TRBJ1-2; TRBD1 matches 7 bases. The germline V gene encodes CDR1 SNHLY and CDR2 FYNNEI. This CDR3 contains 14 residues. Trimming took 8 bases from V and 5 from J; bases not matched to a gene: 11. CDR3 nucleotide sequence: TGTGCCAGCGTTACGGTTGGGACAGAGTATGGCTACACCTTC. Its translation is CASVTVGTEYGYTF.

The rearrangement uses TRBV3-1 (or the pseudogene TRBV3-2) and TRBJ2-1, with D hard to call. The germline CDR1 and CDR2 sequences are LGHDT and YNNKEL (reference sequence). Trimming stripped 3 bases from V and 6 bases from J, with 9 bases between. This CDR3 is built from 13 residues. CDR3 sequence (DNA): TGTGCCAGCAGCCACGGGTGGGTCAATGAGCAGTTCTTC. It translates to CASSHGWVNEQFF.

The chain uses TRBV5-1 and TRBJ2-7; a possible D gene is TRBD1 (6 bases). Deletions cut 0 bases from V and 3 bases from J, with 7 bases between. This CDR3 is built from 13 residues. Germline CDR1 reads SGHRS; CDR2 reads YFSETQ. As DNA, the CDR3 is TGCGCCAGCAGCTTGGGGGACAACTACGAGCAGTACTTC. Protein: CASSLGDNYEQYF.

V gene TRBV5-1 combines with J gene TRBJ2-5, with D hard to call. Germline CDR1 and CDR2: SGHRS and YFSETQ. Trimming took 6 bases from V and 4 from J, leaving 16 bases between them. This CDR3 region has 14 residues. Here the CDR3 DNA reads TGCGCCAGCAACCTCCCCCCTCCACTAGAGACCCAGTACTTC. Protein sequence: CASNLPPPLETQYF.

This sequence joins TRBV28 and TRBJ1-2, with D possibly TRBD1 on 5 matching bases. This CDR3 is 14 amino acids long. Trimming shortened V by 7 bases and J by 4 bases, and 16 bases separated the two germline ends. Germline V CDR1 and CDR2: MDHEN, SYDVKM. The CDR3 coding sequence is TGTGCCAGCACCGCGCAGACAGTCCGCTATGGCTACACCTTC. It specifies CASTAQTVRYGYTF.

The chain employs TRBV19 and TRBJ2-2, with D possibly TRBD2 on 6 matching bases. V was shortened by 11 bases and J by 1 base, with 17 bases between the two germline ends. The germline V gene has CDR1 LNHDA and CDR2 SQIVND (reference sequence). The CDR3 contains 15 residues. CDR3 sequence reads: CASTRAGMNTGELFF. The DNA of the CDR3 is TGTGCCTCGACCCGGGCGGGGATGAACACCGGGGAGCTGTTTTTT.

For the CDR3, the DNA is TGTGCCAGCAGCGTATTGGGTAGCGGGGACAATGAGCAGTTCTTC. It encodes CASSVLGSGDNEQFF. The V call is TRBV9, the J call TRBJ2-1, with 8 nucleotides matching TRBD2. From germline, CDR1 is SGDLS and CDR2 YYNGEE. The CDR3 runs to 15 residues. The V and J ends lost 1 base and 5 bases, in that order; junction bases with no gene match: 5.